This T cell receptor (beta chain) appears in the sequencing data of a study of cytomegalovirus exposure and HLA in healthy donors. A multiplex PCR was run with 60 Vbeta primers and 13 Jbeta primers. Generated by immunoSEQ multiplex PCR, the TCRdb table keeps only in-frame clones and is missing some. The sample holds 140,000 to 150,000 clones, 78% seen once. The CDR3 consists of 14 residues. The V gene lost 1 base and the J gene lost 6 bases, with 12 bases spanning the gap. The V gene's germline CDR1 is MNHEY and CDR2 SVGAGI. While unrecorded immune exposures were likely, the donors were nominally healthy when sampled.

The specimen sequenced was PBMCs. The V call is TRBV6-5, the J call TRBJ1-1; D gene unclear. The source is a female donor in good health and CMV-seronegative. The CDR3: CASSYFEGVSEAFF. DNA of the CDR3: TGTGCCAGCAGTTACTTTGAGGGTGTCTCTGAAGCTTTCTTT.